This TCR beta chain was identified during a study of cytotoxic CD8 clonotypes in ibrutinib-treated CLL. Overall study: After median about 71 months, approximately 14 stayed in remission, about 12 progressed; responses around 24 partial, 2 complete. The study, taken as a whole, reports: In comparison with age-matched healthy donors, baseline clonality was higher and tracked circulating CD8+ T-cell counts. Public clonotypes were uncommon and contracted or stayed stable on treatment.

On this clone itself: Its cognate antigen is unknown.

The intended depth for sequencing was 1 in 200,000 to 1 in 1 million T cells. Here immunoSEQ multiplex PCR was the method, and the copy in TCRdb shows in-frame clones only, minus some. The sample lists some 350,000 clones; roughly 67% were seen once. The sample was PBMCs, taken after 36 months of ibrutinib treatment. The sequence was collected from a human donor with chronic lymphocytic leukemia.

DNA for the CDR3: TGTGCCAGTAGTACCTCTGCGACACCGGGGTCCACTGAAGCTTTCTTT. Encoded protein: CASSTSATPGSTEAFF. This chain uses TRBV19 with TRBJ1-1; D gene ambiguous. There are 16 residues in the CDR3. V lost 4 bases and J 4 bases, leaving 19 bases between the germline ends. Per the germline V gene, CDR1 is LNHDA and CDR2 is SQIVND (reference sequence).